The 25 T cell receptor beta chains presented below share a single source sample, sequenced in a study of blood T cells in healthy people across ages. Next came a second PCR, run for about 7 to 12 cycles, which used a sample-barcoded 5' primer along with a J-beta primer mix. TCRdb re-analysed the 5' RACE reads in MiXCR, keeping a single row per CDR3 protein. This table holds 1,100,000 or so distinct CDR3 sequences, around 43% found once. Sequencing input: blood. The receptors derive from a woman aged 55-70 years in good health.

The CDR3 sequence is CASSLLQDSLFYGYTF. The DNA of the CDR3 is TGTGCCAGCAGCCTCTTACAGGACAGCCTTTTCTATGGCTACACCTTC. This chain links TRBV28 with TRBJ1-2; maybe TRBD1 (6 bases). The CDR3 runs 16 residues. V lost 6 bases and J lost 4, with 21 bases in between. The germline V gene encodes CDR1 MDHEN and CDR2 SYDVKM.

This chain connects TRBV2 to TRBJ2-5, with TRBD1 matching over 11 bases. The J call is in doubt because the DNA end fits TRBJ2-7 better. Per the germline V gene, CDR1 is SNHLY and CDR2 is FYNNEI. This CDR3 comprises 17 residues. This CDR3 is CASSAPKGDRGAYEQYF. DNA for the CDR3: TGTGCCAGCAGTGCCCCCAAGGGGGACAGGGGGGCGTACGAGCAGTACTTC.

This clonotype was found a few times. The chain couples TRBV10-3 to TRBJ2-5; TRBD1 might be the D (6 bases). Trimming shortened V by 11 bases and J by 5 bases, and 21 bases separated the two germline ends. Germline assignment: CDR1 ENHRY and CDR2 SYGVKD. This CDR3 spans 14 amino acids. CDR3 region: CAVSTPAGDETQYF. The CDR3 region has the DNA TGTGCCGTCTCCACCCCGGCAGGGGACGAGACCCAGTACTTC.

This clonotype was seen more than once but under ten times. The genes are TRBV2 and TRBJ2-5; perhaps TRBD2 as D (5 bases). Germline CDR1 SNHLY, CDR2 FYNNEI. This CDR3 has 13 amino acids. The ends were cut back, 6 bases at V and 5 bases at J, with 13 bases in the middle. This chain's CDR3 is CASRASPWETQYF. CDR3 DNA sequence: TGTGCCAGCAGAGCTAGCCCTTGGGAGACCCAGTACTTC.

The CDR3, as DNA: TGCGCCAGCAGCCAACTCCCTAGCGAGGATCGAAATGAGCAGTTCTTC. This codes for CASSQLPSEDRNEQFF. The chain combines TRBV4-1 with TRBJ2-1, with D possibly TRBD2 on 6 matching bases. The CDR3 runs to 16 residues. V was trimmed by 2 bases and J by 7 bases, leaving 18 bases between them. CDR1 MGHRA and CDR2 YSYEKL come from the germline V gene.

This clonotype was seen ten or more times. V usage is TRBV29-1 and J usage is TRBJ1-2; TRBD1 might be the D (6 bases). The CDR3 sequence is 13 residues long. Trimming stripped 4 bases from V and 1 base from J, with 10 bases between. From germline, CDR1 is SQVTM and CDR2 ANQGSEA. The CDR3 loop is CSVGQGGNYGYTF. The CDR3 DNA is TGCAGCGTTGGGCAAGGGGGTAACTATGGCTACACCTTC.

The chain employs TRBV2 and TRBJ2-1; maybe TRBD2 (6 bases). Per germline, CDR1 SNHLY and CDR2 FYNNEI. The CDR3 sequence is 13 residues long. The V gene lost 3 bases and the J gene lost 8 bases, with 11 bases spanning the gap. The CDR3 protein is CASSEVAVDEQFF. CDR3 in DNA: TGTGCCAGCAGTGAGGTAGCGGTGGATGAGCAGTTCTTC.

This chain joins TRBV3-1 and TRBJ1-2; D gene unclear. Trimming left V 1 base short and J 3 bases short, with 9 bases between. The CDR3 contains 14 residues. The germline CDR1 and CDR2 sequences are LGHDT and YNNKEL (reference sequence). The DNA for the CDR3 is TGTGCCAGCAGCCAAGGGGCGGCTGACTATGGCTACACCTTC. It codes for CASSQGAADYGYTF.

This clonotype appeared a few times. V is TRBV20-1 and J is TRBJ2-5, with 7 nucleotides matching TRBD1. Germline CDR1 reads DFQATT; CDR2 reads SNEGSKA (reference sequence). V was clipped by 6 bases and J by 3 bases; unmatched bases: 4. This CDR3 is built from 12 residues. CDR3 loop: CSAPDRKETQYF. In DNA, the CDR3 is TGCAGTGCACCGGACAGGAAAGAGACCCAGTACTTC.

About this clonotype itself: Germline and junction disagree at one end, which may indicate a read error. This chain connects TRBV6-1 to TRBJ2-1; D gene ambiguous. The germline gives CDR1 MNHNS, CDR2 SASEGT. The CDR3 is 12 residues long. The CDR3 spells CASSEINNGQFF. The CDR3 DNA reads TGTGCCAGCAGCGAAATTAACAATGGGCAGTTCTTC.

This clonotype was observed many times. This chain uses TRBV12-3 or TRBV12-4 with TRBJ2-5; the match to TRBD2 covers 14 bases. V lost 10 bases to trimming and J lost 4 bases; unmatched junction nucleotides: 2. This CDR3 contains 13 residues. The CDR3 sequence: CATGLAGVETQYF. The CDR3 region has the DNA TGTGCCACGGGACTAGCGGGAGTAGAGACCCAGTACTTC.

The chain recombines TRBV9 with TRBJ2-7, with D tentatively TRBD1 (5 bases). CDR1 SGDLS and CDR2 YYNGEE come from the germline V gene. The CDR3 sequence is 16 residues long. V was pared by 0 bases and J by 2 bases, with 15 bases between. The chain's CDR3 is CASSVDGATITYEQYF. The CDR3 nucleotides are TGTGCCAGCAGCGTAGATGGGGCTACCATAACCTACGAGCAGTACTTC.

This chain connects TRBV28 to TRBJ2-4, with 16 bases lining up with TRBD2. Judging by the DNA end, TRBJ2-7 fits better; the J call may be wrong. The CDR3 consists of 18 residues. The germline V gene encodes CDR1 MDHEN and CDR2 SYDVKM. In DNA, the CDR3 is TGTGCCAGCGGACCCGGGATCGGGACTAGCGGGAGGGGAAACGAGCAGTACTTC. Protein sequence: CASGPGIGTSGRGNEQYF.

The V and J genes are TRBV19 and TRBJ2-1; perhaps D is TRBD1 or TRBD2 (5 bases each). Trimming shortened V by 3 bases and J by 9 bases, and 15 bases separated the two germline ends. CDR3 length: 14 amino acids. CDR1 and CDR2 (germline): LNHDA, SQIVND (reference sequence). The CDR3 sequence: CASSIRVGVPEQFF. In nucleotides, the CDR3 is TGTGCCAGTAGTATCCGGGTGGGGGTACCTGAGCAGTTCTTC.

This clonotype has more than one count but fewer than ten. CDR3 nucleotides: TGTGCCACCAGCAGGGCGGACACTTACAATGAGCAGTTCTTC. Translating gives CATSRADTYNEQFF. V is TRBV15 and J is TRBJ2-1, with D perhaps matching TRBD1 (5 bases). The V end was cut by 3 bases, the J end by 4 bases, with 10 bases between. Germline CDR1 and CDR2: LNHNV and YYDKDF (reference sequence). This CDR3 contains 14 residues.

Ten or more counts support this clonotype. The J gene is TRBJ2-5, the V gene TRBV29-1; D is perhaps TRBD1 (5 bases). CDR1 is SQVTM and CDR2 is ANQGSEA in the germline V gene. CDR3 length equals 13 residues. V was pared by 3 bases and J by 5 bases, with 13 bases between. The CDR3 DNA reads TGCAGCGTTGACACCCAGGGAAGGGAGACCCAGTACTTC. Its protein is CSVDTQGRETQYF.

The rearrangement links TRBV7-2 to TRBJ2-1, with TRBD2 matching 9 bases. Trimming cost V 6 bases and J 7 bases; bases outside gene matches: 10. The CDR3 is made up of 15 amino acids. Germline lookup yields CDR1 SGHTA and CDR2 FQGNSA. The CDR3 is CASSSPESGRNEQFF. In DNA form, the CDR3 reads TGTGCCAGCAGTTCCCCCGAGAGCGGGAGGAATGAGCAGTTCTTC. The full variable domain, in which reference TRBV7-2 and TRBJ2-1 provide the parts outside the CDR3, is GAGVSQSPSNKVTEKGKDVELRCDPISGHTALYWYRQSLGQGLEFLIYFQGNSAPDKSGLPSDRFSAERTGGSVSTLTIQRTQQEDSAVYLCASSSPESGRNEQFFGPGTRLTVL.

The rearrangement uses TRBV29-1 and TRBJ2-1; TRBD2 agrees at 7 bases. CDR1 and CDR2 from the germline V gene are SQVTM and ANQGSEA. The CDR3 has 14 residues. V gave up 5 bases and J gave up 3 bases; unmatched junction bases: 7. CDR3 coding DNA: TGCAGCGTTAGCGGGACTATCCTCTACAATGAGCAGTTCTTC. It encodes CSVSGTILYNEQFF.

This clonotype was picked up many times. This rearrangement joins TRBV7-6 to TRBJ2-1; no reliable D call. V lost 1 base, J lost 0 bases, and 7 bases lay in between. The CDR3 contains 15 residues. Germline lookup yields CDR1 SGHVS and CDR2 FNYEAQ. The CDR3 sequence: CASSLGPASYNEQFF. CDR3 nucleotides: TGTGCCAGCAGCTTAGGGCCAGCCTCCTACAATGAGCAGTTCTTC.

This clonotype was recorded at least ten times. This chain links TRBV20-1 with TRBJ2-7; 7 bases fit TRBD2. Germline assignment: CDR1 DFQATT and CDR2 SNEGSKA (reference sequence). Trimming at V came to 0 bases and at J to 5 bases, leaving 13 bases not matched to a gene. The CDR3 contains 16 residues. CDR3 amino acids: CSARDRVLARGNEQYF. As DNA, the CDR3 is TGCAGTGCTAGAGATCGGGTACTAGCGCGAGGGAACGAGCAGTACTTC.

This clonotype has ten or more counts. The chain links TRBV6-1 to TRBJ1-2; TRBD1 matches at 7 bases. Germline CDR1 is MNHNS and CDR2 is SASEGT. Trimming took 6 bases from V and 2 from J; bases not matched to a gene: 6. There are 14 residues in the CDR3. The CDR3 DNA sequence: TGTGCCAGCAGACCGACAGGGCTGAACTATGGCTACACCTTC. It translates to CASRPTGLNYGYTF.

The genes are TRBV7-8 and TRBJ2-1; 7 bases match TRBD1. The CDR3 is 17 amino acids. Looked up from germline, CDR1 is SGHVS and CDR2 is FQNEAQ. The junction had 14 bases not matched to a gene; V was cut back by 3 bases and J by 6 bases. CDR3 region: CASSFLPQSQGINEQFF. In DNA form, the CDR3 reads TGTGCCAGCAGCTTCCTACCTCAATCACAGGGGATCAATGAGCAGTTCTTC.

The V and J genes are TRBV6-1 and TRBJ1-2; 7 positions match TRBD1. The CDR3 is made up of 15 amino acids. Germline CDR1 reads MNHNS; CDR2 reads SASEGT. Trimming removed 6 bases from V and 2 bases from J; junction bases left unmatched: 9. The chain's CDR3 is CASRTQGTRNYGYTF. CDR3 bases: TGTGCCAGCAGGACACAGGGGACGAGGAACTATGGCTACACCTTC.

On this clonotype itself: A much larger clonotype is one base distant, so this may be a read error. The chain links TRBV29-1 to TRBJ2-4; D is perhaps TRBD2 (6 bases). The CDR3 extends over 15 amino acids. CDR1 and CDR2 (germline): SQVTM, ANQGSEA. Trimming pared 6 bases from V and 4 bases from J, leaving 19 bases between. The CDR3 sequence: CSVAGTGDGKNIQYF. CDR3 DNA sequence: TGCAGCGTCGCCGGGACTGGCGATGGTAAAAACATTCAGTACTTC. The full variable domain, with the rest looked up from reference TRBV29-1 and TRBJ2-4, is SAVISQKPSRDICQRGTSLTIQCQVDSQVTMMFWYRQQPGQSLTLIATANQGSEATYESGFVIDKFPISRPNLTFSTLTVSNMSPEDSSIYLCSVAGTGDGKNIQYFGAGTRLSVL.

The CDR3 coding sequence is TGTGCCAGCAGCCCGGAGGGTCTAGCCAAAAACATTCAGTACTTC. It translates to CASSPEGLAKNIQYF. The J gene is TRBJ2-4, the V gene TRBV28; a possible D gene is TRBD2 (6 bases). The CDR3 is made up of 15 amino acids. The V and J ends lost 6 bases and 0 bases respectively, with 12 bases between them. Germline loops: CDR1 MDHEN, CDR2 SYDVKM.